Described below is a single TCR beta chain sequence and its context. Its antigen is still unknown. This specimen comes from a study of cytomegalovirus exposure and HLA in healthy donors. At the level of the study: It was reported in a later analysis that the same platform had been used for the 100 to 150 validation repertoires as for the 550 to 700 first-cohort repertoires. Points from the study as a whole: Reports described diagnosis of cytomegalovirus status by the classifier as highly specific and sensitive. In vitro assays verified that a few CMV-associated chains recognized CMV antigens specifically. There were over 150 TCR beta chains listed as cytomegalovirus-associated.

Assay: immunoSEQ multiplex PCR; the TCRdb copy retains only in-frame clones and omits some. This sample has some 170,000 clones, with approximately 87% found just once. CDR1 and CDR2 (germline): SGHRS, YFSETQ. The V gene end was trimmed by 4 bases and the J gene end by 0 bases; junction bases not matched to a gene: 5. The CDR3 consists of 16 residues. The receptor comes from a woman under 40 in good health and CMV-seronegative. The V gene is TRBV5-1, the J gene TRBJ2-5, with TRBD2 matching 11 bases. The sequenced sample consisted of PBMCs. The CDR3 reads CASSPQLAGDQETQYF. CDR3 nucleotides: TGCGCCAGCAGCCCCCAACTAGCGGGGGACCAAGAGACCCAGTACTTC. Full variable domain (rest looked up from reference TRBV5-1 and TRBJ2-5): KAGVTQTPRYLIKTRGQQVTLSCSPISGHRSVSWYQQTPGQGLQFLFEYFSETQRNKGNFPGRFSGRQFSNSRSEMNVSTLELGDSALYLCASSPQLAGDQETQYFGPGTRLLVL.